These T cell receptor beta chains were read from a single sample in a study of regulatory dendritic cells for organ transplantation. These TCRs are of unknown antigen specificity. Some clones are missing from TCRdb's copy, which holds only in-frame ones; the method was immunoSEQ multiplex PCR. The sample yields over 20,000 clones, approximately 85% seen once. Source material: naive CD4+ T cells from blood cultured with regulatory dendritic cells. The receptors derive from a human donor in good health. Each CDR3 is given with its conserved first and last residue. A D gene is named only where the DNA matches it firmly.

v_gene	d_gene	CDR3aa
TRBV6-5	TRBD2	CATGKETSGTYEQYF
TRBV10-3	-	CAISDPGITDTQYF
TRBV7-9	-	CASSLLGEVNGYTF
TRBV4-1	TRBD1	CASSQTTDPDRDYEQYF
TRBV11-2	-	CASSLAFGRGENIQYF
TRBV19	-	CASSRDSYGYTF
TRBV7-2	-	CASSLGGGKNEKLFF
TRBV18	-	CASSPPSPGHNEQFF
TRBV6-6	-	CASSNGPRLYNEQFF
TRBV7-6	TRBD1	CASSQSRDRGELFF
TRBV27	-	CASSSWGNQPQHF
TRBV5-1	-	CASSLAYGAYEQYF
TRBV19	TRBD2	CASAAAGDNYEQYF
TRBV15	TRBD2	CATREAGVYEQFF
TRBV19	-	CASSIGDRGRETQYF
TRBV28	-	CASSLRVKPNEQFF
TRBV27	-	CASSLRPSGANVLTF
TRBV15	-	CATSRNLDREAFF
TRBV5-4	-	CASSLDLAKDTQYF
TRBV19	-	CASSIVLNTEAFF
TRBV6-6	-	CASSYRGDEQYF
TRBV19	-	CASSSFLESATNEKLFF
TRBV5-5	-	CASSLAEGAFYEQYF
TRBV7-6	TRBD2	CASSFLAAGTDTQYF
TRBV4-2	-	CASSQDGAAPQPQHF
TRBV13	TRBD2	CASSSKGYFSERLAGDTGELFF
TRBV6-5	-	CASSRRGRGTYEQYF
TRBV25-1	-	CASMGDVSIQYF
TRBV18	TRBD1	CASSPPGQSSYNEQFF
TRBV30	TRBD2	CAWSAGGLAGGSYEQYF
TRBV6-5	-	CASSYGVGGATEAFF
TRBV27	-	CASSSTYTGELFF
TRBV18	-	CASSPIGQDGYTF
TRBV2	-	CASRWAGTYEQYF
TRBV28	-	CASSFPRSQTGAANSPLHF
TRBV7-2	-	CASSRALTLGVNYGYTF
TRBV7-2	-	CASSPRIGGTDTQYF
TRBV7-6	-	CASSFSRGENTGELFF
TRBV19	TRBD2	CASSAVGLAGDEQYF
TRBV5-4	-	CASMGRVSGELMGGYTF
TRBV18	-	CASSGQNNYGYTF
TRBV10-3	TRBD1	CATALDRGGGEQYF
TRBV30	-	CAWAGPGRNTIYF
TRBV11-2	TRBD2	CASSSQRASGRNIQYF
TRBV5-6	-	CASSLYPGNGYTF
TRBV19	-	CASSGRPYGYTF
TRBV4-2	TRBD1	CASSPRGTGGEGNEKLFF
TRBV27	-	CASTPRGSRDSSYQYF
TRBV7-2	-	CASSLNTYEQYF
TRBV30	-	CALGRLEAFF
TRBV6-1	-	CASSRDDTNYGYTF
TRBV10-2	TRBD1	CASSEGQGYGYTF
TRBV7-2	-	CASSLMTTDTQYF
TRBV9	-	CASSVDGQPYGYTF